The 21 T cell receptor beta chains reported below all come from one sample, sequenced in a study of cytotoxic CD8 clonotypes in ibrutinib-treated CLL. Produced via immunoSEQ multiplex PCR; TCRdb's table is partial and in-frame only. The sample records tens of thousands of clones, roughly 80% being singletons. The specimen comprised PBMCs, sampled after 24 months of ibrutinib treatment. The receptors come from a human donor with chronic lymphocytic leukemia.

This chain links TRBV6-5 with TRBJ2-2; 8 nucleotides agree with TRBD1. The CDR3 sequence is 14 residues long. V gave up 6 bases and J gave up 4 bases; unmatched junction bases: 4. CDR1 is MNHEY, CDR2 SVGAGI, per germline. CDR3 coding DNA: TGTGCCAGCAGGGAAACAGGGGGCACCGGGGAGCTGTTTTTT. Amino acid sequence: CASRETGGTGELFF.

This rearrangement joins TRBV6-5 to TRBJ1-1, with D tentatively TRBD1 (5 bases). V dropped 6 bases and J dropped 7 bases, with 15 bases sitting between them. Germline V lookup: CDR1 MNHEY, CDR2 SVGAGI. This CDR3 contains 13 residues. The CDR3 bases are TGTGCCAGCAGGCGAGGGACGGCAGGTGAAGCTTTCTTT. This sequence encodes CASRRGTAGEAFF.

The chain links TRBV7-9 to TRBJ1-2; no definite D call. Trimming took 1 base from V and 2 from J, leaving 5 bases between them. The CDR3 has 13 amino acids. Germline V gene data show CDR1 as SEHNR and CDR2 as FQNEAQ (reference sequence). The CDR3 is CASSLGLNYGYTF. For the CDR3, the DNA is TGTGCCAGCAGCTTAGGTCTAAACTATGGCTACACCTTC.

V and J are TRBV9 and TRBJ2-1; 7 bases agree with TRBD2. The CDR3 spans 18 residues. V lost 2 bases and J lost 5; bases outside the gene matches: 16. Germline CDR1 reads SGDLS; CDR2 reads YYNGEE. The CDR3 bases are TGTGCCAGCAGCGTCGAGTTGGCTAGGAGCGGGGATAACAATGAGCAGTTCTTC. As protein: CASSVELARSGDNNEQFF.

This clone turned up a few times. This sequence joins TRBV14 and TRBJ2-1; 9 positions match TRBD1. The V segment lost 7 bases and the J segment 5 bases; nucleotides outside the gene matches: 9. This CDR3 spans 15 amino acids. CDR1 is SGHDN, CDR2 FVKESK, per germline. The CDR3 sequence is CASTLGTGFHNEQFF. CDR3 sequence (DNA): TGTGCCAGCACCCTAGGGACAGGGTTCCACAATGAGCAGTTCTTC.

This clone has only one observation. The rearrangement links TRBV7-6 to TRBJ2-1; D is perhaps TRBD2 (6 bases). The V gene lost 4 bases and the J gene lost 0 bases, with 10 bases spanning the gap. The CDR3 extends over 15 amino acids. CDR1 SGHVS and CDR2 FNYEAQ come from the germline V gene. Here the CDR3 DNA reads TGTGCCAGCAGCTCACCTAGCGACTCCTACAATGAGCAGTTCTTC. It translates to CASSSPSDSYNEQFF.

This sequence joins TRBV19 and TRBJ2-1; no definite D call. The CDR3 covers 13 residues. The V gene lost 5 bases and the J gene lost 3 bases, with 8 bases spanning the gap. Germline V gives CDR1 LNHDA, CDR2 SQIVND (reference sequence). CDR3 sequence: CASSPAGYNEQFF. CDR3 DNA sequence: TGTGCCAGTAGTCCCGCAGGCTACAATGAGCAGTTCTTC.

The chain couples TRBV28 to TRBJ1-2, with 9 bases identical to TRBD1. V lost 5 bases and J lost 4; bases outside the gene matches: 2. Germline values: CDR1 MDHEN, CDR2 SYDVKM. The CDR3 is 13 residues long. CDR3 coding DNA: TGTGCCAGCAGTACAGGGGGCGTCTATGGCTACACCTTC. It translates to CASSTGGVYGYTF.

The V and J genes are TRBV10-3 and TRBJ2-7; the D gene is possibly TRBD2 (6 bases). V gave up 4 bases and J gave up 5 bases, with 9 bases separating them. This CDR3 is built from 12 residues. Germline V gene data show CDR1 as ENHRY and CDR2 as SYGVKD. In nucleotides, the CDR3 is TGTGCCATCAGTGGCGGGGACCACGAGCAGTACTTC. It is translated as CAISGGDHEQYF.

The genes are TRBV19 and TRBJ2-2; the match to TRBD1 covers 8 bases. CDR3 length: 14 amino acids. Germline loops: CDR1 LNHDA, CDR2 SQIVND (reference sequence). Trimming at V came to 10 bases and at J to 1 base, leaving 5 bases not matched to a gene. Here the CDR3 reads CATSGQVNTGELFF. CDR3 in DNA: TGTGCCACCTCGGGACAGGTGAACACCGGGGAGCTGTTTTTT.

The CDR3 here is CAISETQGGDQPQHF. CDR3 coding DNA: TGTGCCATCAGCGAAACACAGGGAGGAGATCAGCCCCAGCATTTT. The rearrangement uses TRBV10-3 and TRBJ1-5; tentative D call: TRBD1 (6 bases). The CDR3 spans 15 residues. From germline, CDR1 is ENHRY and CDR2 SYGVKD. V lost 6 bases and J lost 5, with 17 bases in between.

The chain employs TRBV9 and TRBJ2-3; TRBD2 matches at 9 bases. Germline V lookup: CDR1 SGDLS, CDR2 YYNGEE. V gave up 0 bases and J gave up 2 bases; unmatched junction bases: 7. This CDR3 region has 17 residues. The CDR3 spells CASSVVGAGGSTDTQYF. The CDR3 DNA reads as TGTGCCAGCAGCGTAGTAGGAGCGGGAGGATCCACAGATACGCAGTATTTT.

The V and J genes are TRBV18 and TRBJ1-2; D is unresolved. This CDR3 is built from 13 residues. Trimming took 3 bases from V and 3 from J, leaving 8 bases between them. Germline V lookup: CDR1 KGHSH, CDR2 LQKENI. In nucleotides, the CDR3 is TGTGCCAGCTCACCCGGACTGGACTATGGCTACACCTTC. This gives the protein CASSPGLDYGYTF.

The V call is TRBV6-1, the J call TRBJ1-4; the match to TRBD1 covers 9 bases. Per the germline V gene, CDR1 is MNHNS and CDR2 is SASEGT. The CDR3 covers 13 residues. V lost 7 bases and J lost 8; bases outside the gene matches: 5. CDR3 residues: CASMTGGREKLFF. In DNA form, the CDR3 reads TGTGCCAGCATGACAGGGGGAAGGGAAAAACTGTTTTTT.

The chain recombines TRBV30 with TRBJ2-7; D possibly corresponds to TRBD2 (7 bases). The germline V gene encodes CDR1 GTSNPN and CDR2 SVGIG (reference sequence). Trimming left V 1 base short and J 0 bases short, with 10 bases between. The CDR3 runs 14 residues. The CDR3 DNA sequence: TGTGCCTGGAGTGACGGGGGGCTCTCCTACGAGCAGTACTTC. Its translation: CAWSDGGLSYEQYF.

This chain uses TRBV7-8 with TRBJ1-5, with a tentative D call TRBD1 (5 bases). The V and J ends lost 2 bases and 3 bases respectively, with 14 bases between them. Germline V lookup: CDR1 SGHVS, CDR2 FQNEAQ. The CDR3 length is 16 residues. CDR3 DNA: TGTGCCAGCAGCTTATCCCAGGGTGTAAACAATCAGCCCCAGCATTTT. Protein sequence: CASSLSQGVNNQPQHF.

This rearrangement joins TRBV7-2 to TRBJ1-3, with no clear D. Germline CDR1 is SGHTA and CDR2 is FQGNSA. Trimming pared 5 bases from V and 4 bases from J, leaving 18 bases between. The CDR3 runs to 16 residues. For the CDR3, the DNA is TGTGCCAGCAGCCCTCCGGGCAGGAGGATGGGAAACACCATATATTTT. This codes for CASSPPGRRMGNTIYF.

The chain has TRBV19 and TRBJ2-1; 7 bases fit TRBD1. From germline, CDR1 is LNHDA and CDR2 SQIVND (reference sequence). The CDR3 has 13 amino acids. The V gene end was trimmed by 5 bases and the J gene end by 11 bases; junction bases not matched to a gene: 9. CDR3 in DNA: TGTGCCAGTAGTGCCTTCGACAGGGAGCAGCAGTTCTTC. Amino acid sequence: CASSAFDREQQFF.

The chain's CDR3 is CAWRLAAAGGIQYF. CDR3 in DNA: TGTGCCTGGCGACTAGCGGCGGCGGGAGGCATTCAGTACTTC. This chain uses TRBV30 with TRBJ2-4, with TRBD2 matching over 9 bases. The germline V gene encodes CDR1 GTSNPN and CDR2 SVGIG (reference sequence). Trimming cost V 5 bases and J 9 bases; bases outside gene matches: 11. There are 14 residues in the CDR3.

V and J are TRBV19 and TRBJ1-2; TRBD1 matches 9 bases. The CDR3 loop spans 16 amino acids. Germline CDR1 LNHDA, CDR2 SQIVND (reference sequence). The trim removed 4 bases at V and 4 bases at J, leaving 10 bases unmatched. The CDR3 region is CASSRQQGAVTYGYTF. CDR3 nucleotides: TGTGCCAGTAGTAGACAACAGGGGGCGGTAACCTATGGCTACACCTTC.

This chain joins TRBV6-1 and TRBJ2-2; 8 nucleotides agree with TRBD1. J gave up 3 bases and V 6 bases, and 6 bases lay outside the gene matches. Germline CDR1 is MNHNS and CDR2 is SASEGT. The CDR3 runs 15 residues. The DNA for the CDR3 is TGTGCCAGCAGCCTTCAGACAGGGGACACCGGGGAGCTGTTTTTT. Translated, it gives CASSLQTGDTGELFF.